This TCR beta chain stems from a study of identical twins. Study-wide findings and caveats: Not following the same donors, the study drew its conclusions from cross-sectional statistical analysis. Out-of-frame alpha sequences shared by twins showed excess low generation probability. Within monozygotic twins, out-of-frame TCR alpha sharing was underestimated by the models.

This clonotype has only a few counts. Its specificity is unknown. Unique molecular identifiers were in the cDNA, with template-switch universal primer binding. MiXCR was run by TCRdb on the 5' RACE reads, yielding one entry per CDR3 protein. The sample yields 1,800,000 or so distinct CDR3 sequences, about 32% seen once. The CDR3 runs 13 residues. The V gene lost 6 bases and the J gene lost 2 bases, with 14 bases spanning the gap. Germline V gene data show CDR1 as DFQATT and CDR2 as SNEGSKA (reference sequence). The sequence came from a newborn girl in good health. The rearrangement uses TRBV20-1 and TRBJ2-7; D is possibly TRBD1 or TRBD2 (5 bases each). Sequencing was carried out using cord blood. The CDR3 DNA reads TGCAGTGCAATCCGGGACCTAGCCTACGAGCAGTACTTC. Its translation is CSAIRDLAYEQYF.